This TCR beta chain derives from a study of OX40 agonist ivuxolimab in advanced cancers. Study-level background: Clinicians treated patients with ivuxolimab, an agonistic anti-OX40 (CD134) antibody. There were three patients with partial responses, one having hepatocellular carcinoma and two cutaneous melanoma.

Germline V gene sequence: CDR1 MNHEY, CDR2 SVGAGI. V was shortened by 0 bases and J by 0 bases, with 9 bases between the two germline ends. The CDR3 has 16 amino acids. Assay: immunoSEQ multiplex PCR; the TCRdb copy retains only in-frame clones and omits some. The data hold over 15,000 clones, with 80% to 85% observed a single time. Study-wide results and caveats: CD4+ and CD8+ blood T cells expanded clonally by week 6 at 0.1 to 3.0 mg/kg. Among the lowest peripheral clonal expansion occurred in 0.1-3.0 mg/kg partial responders.

As regards this clone: Its antigen is not known.

V usage is TRBV6-5 and J usage is TRBJ2-1; perhaps TRBD1 as D (6 bases). This specimen was CD4+ or CD8+ T cells sorted from blood, taken in a trial of the OX40 agonist ivuxolimab. The receptor's source is an adult with an advanced solid tumor such as melanoma, head and neck, liver or kidney cancer. The CDR3 sequence: CASSYSRGSSYNEQFF. The CDR3 DNA reads TGTGCCAGCAGTTACTCGAGGGGGAGCTCCTACAATGAGCAGTTCTTC.